A selection of T cell receptor beta chains follows, all from one sample in a study of human T cells and chemical hapten exposure. TCRdb independently ran MiXCR on the RACE reads; one entry per CDR3 protein. The sample carries a few hundred thousand distinct CDR3 sequences, 6% to 7% recorded once. Sequenced material: whole blood, taken in connection with sensitization to the hapten diphenylcyclopropenone (DPC). These receptors all stem from a woman younger than 30 with alopecia areata. Some clones in this sample may be carry-over from other donors' samples. Each CDR3 is given without its conserved first and last residue. Clone size appears in some rows only: once, few, many, or a class for an expanded clone.

j_call	clone_size	v_call	cdr3_aa
TRBJ1-1	many	TRBV6-2/TRBV6-3	ASSFQGRTEAF
TRBJ2-2	few	TRBV28	ASSTLGTGTGELF
TRBJ1-2	many	TRBV7-6	ASSLEGGRGYT
TRBJ2-1	few	TRBV4-3	ASSPAFTTYNEQF
TRBJ2-7	few	TRBV13	ASSPWPRSYEQY
TRBJ1-5	many	TRBV29-1	SVGSGAQPQH
TRBJ2-3	many	TRBV11-2	ASSLNTGPPPY
TRBJ2-7	NA	TRBV13	ASSSWTAYEQY
TRBJ1-1	many	TRBV29-1	SVVADRGNVRNTEAF
TRBJ2-7	few	TRBV5-1	ASSLGRTPTYEQY
NA	many	TRBV29-1	SLAPGQY
TRBJ1-1	many	TRBV12-3/TRBV12-4	ASSRAGLSTEAF
TRBJ1-4	few	TRBV7-2	ASSLPTGVAANEKLF
TRBJ2-6	NA	TRBV2	ASSQGPTSGANVLT
TRBJ2-7	NA	TRBV20-1	SAALGQGGEQY
TRBJ2-3	NA	TRBV20-1	SARDQSFTLTDTQY
TRBJ1-1	NA	TRBV4-2	ASSSTGGANTEAF
TRBJ1-3	many	TRBV9	ASSVRAWSGNTIY
TRBJ2-1	NA	TRBV27	ASSEGGRSYNEQF
TRBJ2-7	NA	TRBV20-1	SARPRTARREEQY
TRBJ2-7	few	TRBV10-3	AIRGSLSYEQY
TRBJ2-7	few	TRBV6-2/TRBV6-3	ASATLGTGTYEQY
TRBJ2-4	NA	TRBV5-1	ASSALAGTTGSSPKNIQY
TRBJ1-6	few	TRBV7-2	ASTLLNSPLH
TRBJ1-6	NA	TRBV5-1	ASRSSEGNSPLH
TRBJ2-3	NA	TRBV11-1	ASSFKGGFTDTQY
TRBJ1-2	many	TRBV28	ASSLWRRRNYGYT
TRBJ1-2	many	TRBV6-5	ASRPREPIYGYT
TRBJ2-7	NA	TRBV29-1	SARQGGEQY
TRBJ2-5	NA	TRBV7-8	ASSLDRQPKETQY
TRBJ2-7	few	TRBV5-4	ASSTDSYSYEQY
TRBJ1-5	many	TRBV20-1	SARGQGAYQPQH
TRBJ2-3	few	TRBV27	ASTPNPLRGTQY